A single sample is the source of the 16 T cell receptor beta chains below, sequenced in a study of identical twins. TCRdb reanalysed the 5' RACE reads using MiXCR and keeps one entry per CDR3 protein. The profile covers 1.5 million to 2 million distinct CDR3 sequences, with less than 35% appearing a single time and around 0.3% taken by the ten largest. The material sequenced was cord blood. The receptors come from a newborn girl in good health.

Worth noting for this clonotype: Possible read error: a much larger clone is one base away. The chain has TRBV5-1 and TRBJ2-4; a weak D match, TRBD2 (5 bases). The length of the CDR3 is 15 residues. In germline, CDR1 is SGHRS, CDR2 YFSETQ. The CDR3 loop is CASSLALETKTIQYF. The CDR3 DNA reads TGCGCCAGCAGCTTGGCACTAGAAACCAAAACCATTCAGTACTTC.

This clonotype was counted many times. V is TRBV29-1 and J is TRBJ1-2; tentatively, D is TRBD1 (5 bases). Deletions cut 1 base from V and 8 bases from J, with 11 bases between. Germline values: CDR1 SQVTM, CDR2 ANQGSEA. The CDR3 runs 12 residues. DNA of the CDR3: TGCAGCGTTGAAGCCGGGGGAGAGGGCTACACCTTC. Translated, it gives CSVEAGGEGYTF.

V and J are TRBV6-6 and TRBJ2-1, with TRBD2 as a possible D gene (6 bases). Near its end, the DNA agrees better with TRBJ2-7, so the J call may be wrong. This CDR3 has 15 amino acids. CDR1 MNHNY and CDR2 SVGAGI come from the germline V gene (reference sequence). The CDR3 sequence: CASSYSTTSYNEQYF. In DNA, the CDR3 is TGTGCCAGCAGTTACTCTACTACTAGCTACAATGAGCAGTACTTC.

The J gene is TRBJ1-3, the V gene TRBV28, with D possibly being TRBD1 (5 bases). The CDR3 runs 15 residues. The germline V gene encodes CDR1 MDHEN and CDR2 SYDVKM. The ends were cut back, 6 bases at V and 4 bases at J, with 16 bases in the middle. The CDR3 DNA follows: TGTGCCAGCAGCGGGGACGGAGGAGGGGGAAACACCATATATTTT. Its protein is CASSGDGGGGNTIYF.

This sequence joins TRBV11-2 and TRBJ1-1, with D uncertain. The CDR3 extends over 14 amino acids. CDR1 is SGHAT and CDR2 is FQNNGV in the germline V gene. V lost 5 bases, J lost 4 bases, and 14 bases lay in between. CDR3 loop: CASSTSTYSTEAFF. CDR3 coding DNA: TGTGCCAGCAGCACCTCAACCTACTCCACTGAAGCTTTCTTT.

Worth noting for this clonotype: This may be a read error: a much more frequent sequence differs by one nucleotide. The chain employs TRBV13 and TRBJ2-5; D unclear. TRBJ2-7 explains the end of the DNA better; the J call may be wrong. This CDR3 spans 16 amino acids. CDR1 is PRHDT and CDR2 is FYEKMQ in the germline V gene (reference sequence). This CDR3 is CASSLTSGSLTYEQYF. CDR3 DNA sequence: TGTGCCAGCAGCTTAACCTCCGGGTCACTTACCTACGAGCAGTACTTC.

This clonotype was seen more than once but under ten times. This rearrangement joins TRBV12-5 to TRBJ2-1, with 11 bases identical to TRBD2. Germline V CDR1 and CDR2: LGHNT, FRNRAP. The CDR3 loop spans 18 amino acids. V lost 0 bases and J lost 5; bases outside the gene matches: 9. CDR3 loop: CASGLVTLLAGDHNEQFF. CDR3 nucleotides: TGTGCTAGTGGTTTGGTGACACTACTAGCGGGGGACCACAATGAGCAGTTCTTC.

This clonotype has only a few counts. This chain connects TRBV6-6 to TRBJ1-1, with TRBD1 identical over 11 bases. The CDR3 totals 15 residues. The ends lost 5 bases at V and 3 bases at J; junction bases unmatched: 5. Germline V lookup: CDR1 MNHNY, CDR2 SVGAGI (reference sequence). CDR3 nucleotide sequence: TGTGCCAGCAGTCCCCGGGACAGGGGGGACACTGAAGCTTTCTTT. It translates to CASSPRDRGDTEAFF.

The rearrangement uses TRBV20-1 and TRBJ2-7; 11 bases are shared with TRBD1. V dropped 6 bases and J dropped 7; count of bases not matched to a gene: 14. In germline, CDR1 is DFQATT, CDR2 SNEGSKA (reference sequence). CDR3 length: 15 residues. CDR3 sequence (DNA): TGCAGTGCCCCCGGACAGGGGGCATGGTACAATGAGCAGTACTTC. As protein: CSAPGQGAWYNEQYF.

About this clonotype: An end of the junction does not agree with germline; a read error may underlie this. The chain recombines TRBV12-3 or TRBV12-4 with TRBJ2-2; D is unclear. The CDR3 is 13 residues long. Here the CDR3 reads CASNLVGTGELFF. In nucleotides, the CDR3 is TGTGCCAGCAATTTAGTGGGCACCGGGGAGCTGTTTTTT.

This clonotype was seen a handful of times. This rearrangement joins TRBV2 to TRBJ1-5; D not certain. This CDR3 is 15 amino acids long. V was trimmed by 2 bases and J by 1 base, leaving 9 bases between them. Germline CDR1 and CDR2: SNHLY and FYNNEI. The DNA of the CDR3 is TGTGCCAGCAGTGAATTAGGGCTGAGCAATCAGCCCCAGCATTTT. Its protein product is CASSELGLSNQPQHF. Supplemented by reference TRBV2 and TRBJ1-5, the full variable domain reads EPEVTQTPSHQVTQMGQEVILRCVPISNHLYFYWYRQILGQKVEFLVSFYNNEISEKSEIFDDQFSVERPDGSNFTLKIRSTKLEDSAMYFCASSELGLSNQPQHFGDGTRLSIL.

Worth noting for this clonotype: A read error may account for a junction end that differs from germline. The CDR3 region is CAGSQVPSGGRPHEQYF. CDR3 nucleotides: TGCGCCGGCAGCCAAGTCCCCAGCGGGGGTCGTCCCCACGAGCAGTACTTC. The V gene is TRBV4-1, the J gene TRBJ2-7; 8 nucleotides match TRBD2. Germline-derived CDR1 and CDR2 are MGHRA and YSYEKL. The CDR3 sequence is 17 residues long.

This clonotype was counted a few times. The chain's CDR3 is CATLLTGHNEQFF. The CDR3 DNA follows: TGTGCCACTCTTCTGACAGGGCACAATGAGCAGTTCTTC. This chain joins TRBV27 and TRBJ2-1, with 7 positions matching TRBD1. Germline V gene lookup returns CDR1 MNHEY and CDR2 SMNVEV (reference sequence). The V and J ends lost 10 bases and 5 bases, in that order; junction bases with no gene match: 8. This CDR3 is built from 13 residues.

The chain couples TRBV4-2 to TRBJ2-2; TRBD2 agrees at 14 bases. Germline V gene sequence: CDR1 LGHNA, CDR2 YNFKEQ. The junction had 6 bases not matched to a gene; V was cut back by 4 bases and J by 5 bases. The CDR3 is 17 amino acids. In DNA form, the CDR3 reads TGTGCCAGCAGCCCGGGACTAGCGGGAGTAAAGACCGGGGAGCTGTTTTTT. Its protein product is CASSPGLAGVKTGELFF.

This clonotype was found many times. The genes are TRBV20-1 and TRBJ2-3; D is undetermined. Germline V lookup: CDR1 DFQATT, CDR2 SNEGSKA (reference sequence). The germline V and J ends were trimmed by 0 bases and 4 bases, with 8 bases remaining between them. This CDR3 is built from 13 residues. Here the CDR3 DNA reads TGCAGTGCTAGAGATCTTAGTTCAGATACGCAGTATTTT. Its translation is CSARDLSSDTQYF.

V is TRBV25-1 and J is TRBJ2-1; no reliable D call. This CDR3 contains 14 residues. Trimming removed 6 bases from V and 0 bases from J, with 9 bases in between. Per the germline V gene, CDR1 is MGHDK and CDR2 is SYGVNS. CDR3 amino acids: CASRNPGSYNEQFF. The CDR3 bases are TGTGCCAGCAGGAACCCGGGCTCCTACAATGAGCAGTTCTTC.